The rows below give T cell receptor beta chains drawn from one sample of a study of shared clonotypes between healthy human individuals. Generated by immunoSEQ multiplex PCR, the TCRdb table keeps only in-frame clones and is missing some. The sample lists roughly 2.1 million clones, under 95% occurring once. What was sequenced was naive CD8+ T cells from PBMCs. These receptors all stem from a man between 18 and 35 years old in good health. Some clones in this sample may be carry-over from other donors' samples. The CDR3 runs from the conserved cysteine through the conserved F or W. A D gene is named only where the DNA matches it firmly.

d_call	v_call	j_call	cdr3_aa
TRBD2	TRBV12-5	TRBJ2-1	CASGPGTSGAPWQFF
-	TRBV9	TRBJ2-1	CASSFRSGLPSNEQFF
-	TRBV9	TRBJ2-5	CASSVEGWETQYF
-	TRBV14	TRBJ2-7	CASSLRLSYEQYF
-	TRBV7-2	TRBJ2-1	CASSFLSGNEQFF
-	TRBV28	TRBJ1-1	CASRMRTEAFF
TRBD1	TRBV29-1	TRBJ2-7	CSALRGQGSYEQYF
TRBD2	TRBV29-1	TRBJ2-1	CSVEGSGSYNEQFF
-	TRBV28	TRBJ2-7	CASSFPGNRAYEQYF
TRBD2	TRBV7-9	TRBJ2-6	CASSPGGGRKSSGANVLTF
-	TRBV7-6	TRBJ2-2	CASSSTGTGELFF
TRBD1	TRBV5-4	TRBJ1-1	CASSWGTGEAFF
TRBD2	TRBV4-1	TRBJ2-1	CASSHLGLNEQFF
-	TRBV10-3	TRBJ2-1	CAIQFSGQSSYNEQFF
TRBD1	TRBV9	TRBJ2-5	CASSVGRDRGFKTQYF
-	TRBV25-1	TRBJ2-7	CASSDSTYEQYF
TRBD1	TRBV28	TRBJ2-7	CAIPWGQGACEQYF
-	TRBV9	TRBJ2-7	CASSVAFSGVGEQYF
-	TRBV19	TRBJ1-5	CASSSSPGQPQHF
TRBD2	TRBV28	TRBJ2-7	CASSSGLAELYEQYF
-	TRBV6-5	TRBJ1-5	CASGGGLNQPQHF
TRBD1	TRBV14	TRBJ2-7	CASSSRQGAFYEQYF
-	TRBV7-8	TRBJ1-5	CASSLEGGSNQPQHF
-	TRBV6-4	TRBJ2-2	CASSDSGGSGELFF
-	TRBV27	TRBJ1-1	CASKAREMNTEAFF
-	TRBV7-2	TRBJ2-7	CASTAARWTYEQYF
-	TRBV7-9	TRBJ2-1	CASSSLNEQFF
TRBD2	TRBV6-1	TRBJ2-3	CASSQTSSNTDTQYF
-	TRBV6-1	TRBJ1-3	CASSKEHYEGAGNTIYF
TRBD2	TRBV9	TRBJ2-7	CASSVAGGLAGGPYEQYF
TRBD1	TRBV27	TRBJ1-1	CASSFDREVTEAFF
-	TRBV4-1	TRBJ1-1	CASRGGNTEAFF
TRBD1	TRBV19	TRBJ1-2	CASSITGGNYGYTF
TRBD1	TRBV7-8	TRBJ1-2	CASSGRQGFNYGYTF
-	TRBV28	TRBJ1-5	CASRPSSNQPQHF
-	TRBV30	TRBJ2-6	CAWGDPPNVLTF
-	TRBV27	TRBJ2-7	CASSSTEAYEQYF
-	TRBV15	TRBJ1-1	CATSSRGNTEAFF
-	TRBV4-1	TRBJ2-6	CASSQEVLSGANVLTF
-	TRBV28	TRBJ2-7	CASSLEGEQYF
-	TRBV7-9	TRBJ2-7	CASSLVEITSSYEQYF
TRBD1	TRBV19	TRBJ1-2	CASSIGQGAQGYTF
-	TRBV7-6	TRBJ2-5	CASSGRDRQETQYF